This entry lists 24 T cell receptor beta chains sequenced from one sample in a study of blood T cell repertoires in COVID-19. The protocol was immunoSEQ multiplex PCR, while the TCRdb copy is restricted to in-frame clones and leaves out a portion. The data hold 250,000 to 350,000 clones, with around 88% observed a single time. The specimen was peripheral blood. All receptors come from a man aged 30-40 years with acute or convalescent COVID-19.

V and J are TRBV27 and TRBJ2-7; 8 bases match TRBD1. V was clipped by 7 bases and J by 3 bases; unmatched bases: 5. The CDR3 has 13 residues. The germline V gene has CDR1 MNHEY and CDR2 SMNVEV (reference sequence). The CDR3 reads CASKITGGYEQYF. CDR3 in DNA: TGTGCCAGCAAAATAACAGGGGGCTACGAGCAGTACTTC.

V gene TRBV18 combines with J gene TRBJ2-5; D is perhaps TRBD2 (5 bases). Germline CDR1 KGHSH, CDR2 LQKENI. V shed 6 bases and J shed 3 bases, with 11 bases lying between them. The CDR3 runs to 13 residues. The CDR3 sequence: CASSTGVEETQYF. In DNA, the CDR3 is TGTGCCAGCTCTACCGGGGTAGAAGAGACCCAGTACTTC. The full variable domain, with the rest looked up from reference TRBV18 and TRBJ2-5, is NAGVMQNPRHLVRRRGQEARLRCSPMKGHSHVYWYRQLPEEGLKFMVYLQKENIIDESGMPKERFSAEFPKEGPSILRIQQVVRGDSAAYFCASSTGVEETQYFGPGTRLLVL.

This sequence joins TRBV7-6 and TRBJ2-1; 7 bases agree with TRBD1. The CDR3 consists of 13 residues. V lost 5 bases to trimming and J lost 10 bases; unmatched junction nucleotides: 8. Germline CDR1 reads SGHVS; CDR2 reads FNYEAQ. This chain's CDR3 is CASSHEQGWEQFF. The CDR3 DNA follows: TGTGCCAGCAGCCACGAACAGGGGTGGGAGCAGTTCTTC.

The chain joins TRBV27 to TRBJ2-6, with D possibly TRBD1 on 5 matching bases. V was trimmed by 5 bases and J by 0 bases, leaving 11 bases between them. Germline CDR1 and CDR2: MNHEY and SMNVEV (reference sequence). The CDR3 is 16 residues long. As DNA, the CDR3 is TGTGCCAGCAGTGTCAGGGTCAACTCTGGGGCCAACGTCCTGACTTTC. Amino acids: CASSVRVNSGANVLTF. Complete variable domain (other parts from reference TRBV27 and TRBJ2-6): EAQVTQNPRYLITVTGKKLTVTCSQNMNHEYMSWYRQDPGLGLRQIYYSMNVEVTDKGDVPEGYKVSRKEKRNFPLILESPSPNQTSLYFCASSVRVNSGANVLTFGAGSRLTVL.

The gene calls are TRBV7-6 and TRBJ2-5; D possibly corresponds to TRBD1 (6 bases). The CDR3 totals 16 residues. The V gene lost 1 base and the J gene lost 0 bases, with 12 bases spanning the gap. Germline V gene sequence: CDR1 SGHVS, CDR2 FNYEAQ. The CDR3 DNA sequence: TGTGCCAGCAGCTTAGTGGGGACAAAGTACCAAGAGACCCAGTACTTC. The encoded protein is CASSLVGTKYQETQYF.

The chain joins TRBV6-2 or TRBV6-3 to TRBJ2-1; 8 bases map to TRBD2. This CDR3 contains 16 residues. Germline CDR1 reads MNHEY; CDR2 reads SVGEGT. Trimming at V came to 6 bases and at J to 1 base, leaving 8 bases not matched to a gene. CDR3 nucleotides: TGTGCCAGCAGCCTACCCTTAGCGGGATCCTACAATGAGCAGTTCTTC. As protein: CASSLPLAGSYNEQFF.

This chain links TRBV30 with TRBJ2-2; D may be TRBD2 (6 bases). The CDR3 loop spans 16 amino acids. V gave up 2 bases and J gave up 3 bases, with 16 bases separating them. Germline assignment: CDR1 GTSNPN and CDR2 SVGIG (reference sequence). The CDR3 loop reads CAWSPISRGYTGELFF. The CDR3 DNA reads as TGTGCCTGGAGTCCTATTTCTCGGGGGTACACCGGGGAGCTGTTTTTT.

The chain joins TRBV7-9 to TRBJ2-7, with a tentative D call TRBD2 (6 bases). Germline loops: CDR1 SEHNR, CDR2 FQNEAQ (reference sequence). The CDR3 covers 18 residues. V was pared by 2 bases and J by 3 bases, with 23 bases between. The CDR3 DNA reads as TGTGCCAGCAGCTTACGTGACTTCGGGGGTCTGTCCTACTACGAGCAGTACTTC. This translates into CASSLRDFGGLSYYEQYF.

The chain recombines TRBV12-5 with TRBJ2-1; TRBD2 matches 7 bases. The germline gives CDR1 LGHNT, CDR2 FRNRAP. The CDR3 runs to 17 residues. V was clipped by 7 bases and J by 7 bases; unmatched bases: 19. CDR3 in amino acids: CASAYRIGGGPQNEQFF. The DNA of the CDR3 is TGTGCTAGTGCCTACCGCATCGGGGGAGGGCCTCAAAATGAGCAGTTCTTC. Full variable domain (remainder filled in from reference TRBV12-5 and TRBJ2-1): DARVTQTPRHKVTEMGQEVTMRCQPILGHNTVFWYRQTMMQGLELLAYFRNRAPLDDSGMPKDRFSAEMPDATLATLKIQPSEPRDSAVYFCASAYRIGGGPQNEQFFGPGTRLTVL.

V and J are TRBV4-1 and TRBJ2-7, with 7 bases aligning to TRBD1. The CDR3 has 14 residues. Germline-derived CDR1 and CDR2 are MGHRA and YSYEKL. The ends lost 1 base at V and 0 bases at J; junction bases unmatched: 0. CDR3 amino acids: CASSQGDSSYEQYF. The CDR3 coding sequence is TGCGCCAGCAGCCAAGGGGACAGCTCCTACGAGCAGTACTTC.

J is TRBJ1-3 and V is TRBV28; a weak D match, TRBD1 (5 bases). The CDR3 contains 14 residues. Per germline, CDR1 MDHEN and CDR2 SYDVKM. V was trimmed by 6 bases and J by 2 bases, leaving 11 bases between them. DNA of the CDR3: TGTGCCAGCAGCCGGGGGACGGCTGGAAACACCATATATTTT. It translates to CASSRGTAGNTIYF.

The CDR3 DNA sequence: TGTGCCAGCGCGGGACAGGGAGTCGGAAAACTGTTTTTT. This translates into CASAGQGVGKLFF. The chain joins TRBV2 to TRBJ1-4; 9 bases map to TRBD1. The length of the CDR3 is 13 residues. Unmatched junction bases numbered 8, after V lost 8 bases and J lost 10 bases. Germline loops: CDR1 SNHLY, CDR2 FYNNEI.

CDR3 amino acids: CASSPSGQTIYGYTF. In DNA form, the CDR3 reads TGTGCCAGTAGTCCCAGCGGACAGACCATCTATGGCTACACCTTC. This chain links TRBV19 with TRBJ1-2, with D perhaps matching TRBD1 (6 bases). V was clipped by 5 bases and J by 4 bases, with 17 bases between them. The CDR3 runs 15 residues. Germline V gene lookup returns CDR1 LNHDA and CDR2 SQIVND (reference sequence).

The rearrangement links TRBV28 to TRBJ2-5; TRBD2 matches 7 bases. The germline gives CDR1 MDHEN, CDR2 SYDVKM. The V segment lost 5 bases and the J segment 1 base; nucleotides outside the gene matches: 7. The CDR3 sequence is 15 residues long. The CDR3 coding sequence is TGTGCCAGCAGTAGGGCGGGAGCTCCCCAAGAGACCCAGTACTTC. Protein product: CASSRAGAPQETQYF.

This clone was counted a few times. This rearrangement joins TRBV28 to TRBJ1-2, with 7 bases lining up with TRBD1. Trimming cost V 4 bases and J 7 bases; bases outside gene matches: 12. The CDR3 loop spans 15 amino acids. Looked up from germline, CDR1 is MDHEN and CDR2 is SYDVKM. For the CDR3, the DNA is TGTGCCAGCAGTTCCCCCCTAGGGACAGCCCTTGGCTACACCTTC. Translation gives CASSSPLGTALGYTF.

CDR3 in amino acids: CAISELNFRQGPYNEQFF. The CDR3 coding sequence is TGTGCCATCAGTGAGCTTAATTTTAGACAGGGCCCCTACAATGAGCAGTTCTTC. The chain recombines TRBV10-3 with TRBJ2-1; the match to TRBD1 covers 7 bases. The CDR3 extends over 18 amino acids. Per the germline V gene, CDR1 is ENHRY and CDR2 is SYGVKD. Trimming cost V 2 bases and J 2 bases; bases outside gene matches: 12.

The rearrangement uses TRBV2 and TRBJ1-2; 7 positions agree with TRBD1. V was clipped by 1 base and J by 8 bases; unmatched bases: 4. The CDR3 contains 13 residues. Germline CDR1 reads SNHLY; CDR2 reads FYNNEI. The CDR3 sequence: CASSEGYRGGYTF. The CDR3 DNA reads as TGTGCCAGCAGTGAAGGTTACAGGGGAGGCTACACCTTC.

With respect to this clone: This may be a read error: a much more frequent sequence differs by one nucleotide. The chain carries TRBV6-1 and TRBJ2-5; TRBD2 agrees at 12 bases. Germline V lookup: CDR1 MNHNS, CDR2 SASEGT. The CDR3 extends over 15 amino acids. The CDR3 spells CASSQASGGAETQYF. As DNA, the CDR3 is TGTGCCAGCAGTCAAGCTAGCGGGGGGGCCGAGACCCAGTACTTC.

The genes are TRBV9 and TRBJ2-3, with D unclear. The CDR3 has 16 residues. The germline V gene encodes CDR1 SGDLS and CDR2 YYNGEE. The germline V and J ends were trimmed by 2 bases and 7 bases, with 20 bases remaining between them. The CDR3 DNA follows: TGTGCCAGCAGCGTCCAAAGGCAGGCGACAAGGCATACGCAGTATTTT. It translates to CASSVQRQATRHTQYF.

This rearrangement joins TRBV28 to TRBJ1-6; 8 nucleotides align to TRBD1. This CDR3 is 16 amino acids long. V gave up 8 bases and J gave up 6 bases; unmatched junction bases: 12. In germline, CDR1 is MDHEN, CDR2 SYDVKM. The CDR3 coding sequence is TGTGCCAGCTCTCGCTTTTTCGGACAGGGTAATTCACCCCTCCACTTT. Its translation: CASSRFFGQGNSPLHF.

The rearrangement joins TRBV5-5 to TRBJ1-2; TRBD1 matches at 7 bases. Germline V lookup: CDR1 SGHKS, CDR2 YYEKEE (reference sequence). CDR3 length: 17 residues. V gave up 0 bases and J gave up 3 bases; unmatched junction bases: 11. CDR3 in amino acids: CASSLVPQGRGDYGYTF. CDR3 in DNA: TGTGCCAGCAGCTTGGTCCCCCAGGGCAGGGGGGACTATGGCTACACCTTC.

This chain links TRBV2 with TRBJ2-5; the D gene is possibly TRBD1 (6 bases). There are 10 residues in the CDR3. Germline V gene lookup returns CDR1 SNHLY and CDR2 FYNNEI. V was cut by 3 bases and J by 14 bases, with 10 bases left in between. The CDR3 sequence: CASSDRTDYF. Written as DNA, the CDR3 is TGTGCCAGCAGTGACAGGACAGACTACTTC.

The rearrangement joins TRBV7-9 to TRBJ2-7; the match to TRBD2 covers 12 bases. This CDR3 region has 13 residues. From germline, CDR1 is SEHNR and CDR2 FQNEAQ (reference sequence). The V gene end was trimmed by 7 bases and the J gene end by 3 bases; junction bases not matched to a gene: 1. CDR3 loop: CASKTSGSYEQYF. CDR3 in DNA: TGTGCCAGCAAGACTAGCGGGAGCTACGAGCAGTACTTC.

This clone was counted a single time. In DNA, the CDR3 is TGTGCCAGCAGCTTAAGGTTGGGACTAGCGGGGCCCTACGAGCAGTACTTC. This gives the protein CASSLRLGLAGPYEQYF. This chain links TRBV7-6 with TRBJ2-7; 13 nucleotides align to TRBD2. The CDR3 extends over 17 amino acids. Germline-derived CDR1 and CDR2 are SGHVS and FNYEAQ. V lost 2 bases, J lost 2 bases, and 6 bases stayed unmatched.